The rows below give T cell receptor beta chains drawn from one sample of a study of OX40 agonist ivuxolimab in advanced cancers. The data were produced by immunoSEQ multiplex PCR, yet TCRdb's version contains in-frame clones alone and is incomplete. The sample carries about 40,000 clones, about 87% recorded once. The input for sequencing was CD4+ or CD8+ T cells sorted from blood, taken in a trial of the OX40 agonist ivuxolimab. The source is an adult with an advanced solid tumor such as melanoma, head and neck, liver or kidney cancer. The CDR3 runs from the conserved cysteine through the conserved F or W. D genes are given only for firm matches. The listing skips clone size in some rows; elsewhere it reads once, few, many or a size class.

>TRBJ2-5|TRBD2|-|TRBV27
CASSSLGVGGQETQYF
TGTGCCAGCAGTTCTTTGGGTGTGGGGGGGCAAGAGACCCAGTACTTC
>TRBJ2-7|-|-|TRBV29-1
CSVEGSGQGDYKQYF
TGCAGCGTTGAAGGGTCGGGGCAGGGAGACTACAAGCAGTACTTC
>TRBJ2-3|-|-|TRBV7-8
CASSLEWTDTQYF
TGTGCCAGCAGCCTTGAGTGGACAGATACGCAGTATTTT
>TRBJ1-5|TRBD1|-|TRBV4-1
CASSPKQGGQPQHF
TGCGCCAGCAGCCCTAAACAGGGGGGGCAGCCCCAGCATTTT
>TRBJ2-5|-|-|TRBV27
CASSEGGVPETQYF
TGTGCCAGCAGTGAGGGCGGGGTACCAGAGACCCAGTACTTC
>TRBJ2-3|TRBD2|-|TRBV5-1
CASSSWTSGSDTQYF
TGCGCCAGCAGCTCCTGGACTAGCGGGAGTGATACGCAGTATTTT
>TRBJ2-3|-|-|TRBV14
CASSQPIAASTDTQYF
TGTGCCAGCAGCCAACCAATCGCTGCTAGCACAGATACGCAGTATTTT
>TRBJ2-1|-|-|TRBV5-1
CASRGGMGSQRNEQFF
TGCGCCAGCAGGGGGGGAATGGGATCCCAGCGCAATGAGCAGTTCTTC
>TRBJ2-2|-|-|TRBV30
CAWNSAGELFF
TGTGCCTGGAATAGCGCCGGGGAGCTGTTTTTT
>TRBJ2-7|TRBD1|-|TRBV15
CATSSYRGTYEQYF
TGTGCCACCAGCAGCTACAGGGGAACCTACGAGCAGTACTTC
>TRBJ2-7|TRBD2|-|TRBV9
CASSGGLAAYEQYF
TGTGCCAGCAGCGGGGGACTAGCGGCCTACGAGCAGTACTTC
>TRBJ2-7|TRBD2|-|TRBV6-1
CASSERAGGVYEQYF
TGTGCCAGCAGTGAACGAGCGGGAGGGGTCTACGAGCAGTACTTC
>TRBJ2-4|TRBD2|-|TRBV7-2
CASSWDLAGTALAKNIQYF
TGTGCCAGCAGCTGGGACCTAGCGGGAACCGCTCTAGCCAAAAACATTCAGTACTTC
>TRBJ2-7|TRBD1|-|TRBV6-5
CASSYADRTYEQYF
TGTGCCAGCAGTTACGCGGACAGGACCTACGAGCAGTACTTC
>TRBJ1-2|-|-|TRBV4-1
CASSQDQTTVSNYGYTF
TGCGCCAGCAGCCAAGATCAAACAACAGTATCTAACTATGGCTACACCTTC
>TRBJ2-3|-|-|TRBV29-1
CSGTTDTQYF
TGCAGCGGGACCACAGATACGCAGTATTTT
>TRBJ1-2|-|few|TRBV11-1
CASSSSSAAYGYTF
TGTGCCAGCAGCTCCTCATCGGCCGCCTATGGCTACACCTTC
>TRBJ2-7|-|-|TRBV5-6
CASSFDSSPYEQYF
TGTGCCAGCAGCTTCGACAGTTCTCCCTACGAGCAGTACTTC
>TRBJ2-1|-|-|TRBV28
CASSAPGAYNEQFF
TGTGCCAGCAGTGCCCCGGGTGCCTACAATGAGCAGTTCTTC
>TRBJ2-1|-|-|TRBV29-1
CSVEGTNDNSEQFF
TGCAGCGTTGAAGGGACAAATGACAATAGTGAGCAGTTCTTC
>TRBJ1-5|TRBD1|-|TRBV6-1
CASSAPGTGNQPQHF
TGTGCCAGCAGTGCCCCCGGGACAGGGAATCAGCCCCAGCATTTT
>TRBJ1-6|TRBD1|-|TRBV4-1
CASSHFRDSSYNSPLHF
TGCGCCAGCAGCCATTTCCGGGACAGCTCCTATAATTCACCCCTCCACTTT